The sequence of this T cell receptor beta chain was determined in a study of control samples from healthy donors and cancer patients. This CDR3 has 15 residues. V shed 2 bases and J 7 bases; nucleotides not matched to a gene: 5. The V gene's germline CDR1 is SNHLY and CDR2 FYNNEI. Assay used: immunoSEQ multiplex PCR; TCRdb lists only in-frame clones, some missing. The sample yields around 70,000 clones, about nine tenths seen once. Material for sequencing was PBMCs. The chain carries TRBV2 and TRBJ2-1; 10 bases are shared with TRBD2. The sequence came from a woman in her forties or fifties with colorectal cancer. Here the CDR3 reads CASSELAGARNEQFF. In nucleotides, the CDR3 is TGTGCCAGCAGTGAACTAGCGGGGGCCAGGAATGAGCAGTTCTTC.